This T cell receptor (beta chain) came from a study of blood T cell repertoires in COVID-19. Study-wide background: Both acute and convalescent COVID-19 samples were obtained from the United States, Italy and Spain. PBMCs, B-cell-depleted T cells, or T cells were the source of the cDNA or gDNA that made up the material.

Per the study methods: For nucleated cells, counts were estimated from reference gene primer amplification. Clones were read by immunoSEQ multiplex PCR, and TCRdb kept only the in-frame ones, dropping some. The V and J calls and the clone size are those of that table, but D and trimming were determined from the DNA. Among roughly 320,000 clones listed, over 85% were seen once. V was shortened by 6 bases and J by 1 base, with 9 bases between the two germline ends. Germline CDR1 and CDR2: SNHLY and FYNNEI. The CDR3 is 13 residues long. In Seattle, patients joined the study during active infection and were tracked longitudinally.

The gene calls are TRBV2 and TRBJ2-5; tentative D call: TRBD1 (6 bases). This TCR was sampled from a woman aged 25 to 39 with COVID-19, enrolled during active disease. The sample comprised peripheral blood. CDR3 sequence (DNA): TGTGCCAGCAGGGGGGACACCCAAGAGACCCAGTACTTC. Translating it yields CASRGDTQETQYF.